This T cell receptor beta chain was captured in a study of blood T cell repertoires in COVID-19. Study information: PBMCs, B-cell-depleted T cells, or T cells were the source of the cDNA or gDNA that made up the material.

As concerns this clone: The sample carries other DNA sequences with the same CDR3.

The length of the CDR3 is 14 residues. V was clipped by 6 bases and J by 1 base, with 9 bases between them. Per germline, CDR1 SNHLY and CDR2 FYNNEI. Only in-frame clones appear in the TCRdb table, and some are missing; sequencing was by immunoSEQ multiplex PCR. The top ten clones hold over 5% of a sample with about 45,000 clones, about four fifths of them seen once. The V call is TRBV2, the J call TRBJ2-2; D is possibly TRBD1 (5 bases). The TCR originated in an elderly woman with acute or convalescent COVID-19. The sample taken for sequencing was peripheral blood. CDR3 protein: CASRPDKNTGELFF. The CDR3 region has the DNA TGTGCCAGCAGGCCGGACAAGAACACCGGGGAGCTGTTTTTT.